Shown below are 8 T cell receptor beta chains from a single sample sequenced in a study of cytomegalovirus exposure and HLA in healthy donors. PCR was performed using 60 Vbeta and 13 Jbeta primers. Sequencing was performed with immunoSEQ multiplex PCR; in TCRdb, only in-frame clones are kept and a portion is missing. The table includes about 120,000 clones, 70% to 75% detected once. The sample comprised PBMCs. The receptors were sampled from a male donor in good health and CMV-seronegative.

This chain links TRBV11-2 with TRBJ2-7; TRBD2 matches 11 bases. V trimming: 5 bases; J trimming: 4 bases; junction bases outside the gene matches: 13. Germline-derived CDR1 and CDR2 are SGHAT and FQNNGV. The CDR3 is made up of 17 amino acids. The CDR3 DNA is TGTGCCAGCAGCCCTGCGGGGTTAGCGGGAGGGCTATACGAGCAGTACTTC. It encodes CASSPAGLAGGLYEQYF.

This chain connects TRBV5-5 to TRBJ2-7; TRBD1 matches at 7 bases. There are 14 residues in the CDR3. Germline CDR1 SGHKS, CDR2 YYEKEE (reference sequence). The junction had 10 bases not matched to a gene; V was cut back by 7 bases and J by 3 bases. The chain's CDR3 is CASHGSDRNYEQYF. The CDR3 DNA follows: TGTGCCAGCCACGGCTCGGACAGGAACTACGAGCAGTACTTC.

This chain links TRBV18 with TRBJ2-1, with D possibly matching TRBD1 (6 bases). This CDR3 region has 18 residues. Germline V gene data show CDR1 as KGHSH and CDR2 as LQKENI. Trimming removed 3 bases at V and 0 bases at J, with 18 bases between. The CDR3, as DNA: TGTGCCAGCTCACCGTTTGGGGGCCGCGAAAGCTCCTACAATGAGCAGTTCTTC. The encoded protein is CASSPFGGRESSYNEQFF. Variable domain in full (rest from reference TRBV18 and TRBJ2-1): NAGVMQNPRHLVRRRGQEARLRCSPMKGHSHVYWYRQLPEEGLKFMVYLQKENIIDESGMPKERFSAEFPKEGPSILRIQQVVRGDSAAYFCASSPFGGRESSYNEQFFGPGTRLTVL.

The V and J genes are TRBV4-2 and TRBJ2-7, with 8 positions matching TRBD2. The length of the CDR3 is 15 residues. V lost 4 bases and J lost 3; bases outside the gene matches: 8. Germline lookup yields CDR1 LGHNA and CDR2 YNFKEQ. CDR3 sequence: CASSPGLEVNYEQYF. DNA for the CDR3: TGTGCCAGCAGCCCGGGACTAGAGGTAAACTACGAGCAGTACTTC.

This clone turned up a few times. The V and J genes are TRBV4-2 and TRBJ1-4; 9 bases are a match to TRBD1. The trim removed 6 bases at V and 6 bases at J, leaving 5 bases unmatched. This CDR3 comprises 14 residues. Germline lookup yields CDR1 LGHNA and CDR2 YNFKEQ. CDR3 nucleotides: TGTGCCAGCAGGGCACAGGGGGCGGATGAAAAACTGTTTTTT. Translating gives CASRAQGADEKLFF.

The chain recombines TRBV28 with TRBJ2-7; 8 positions match TRBD1. CDR3 size: 13 residues. Per the germline V gene, CDR1 is MDHEN and CDR2 is SYDVKM. With 10 bases clipped from V and 3 bases from J, the junction kept 8 bases outside the gene matches. The CDR3 sequence is CATRDRGGYEQYF. CDR3 in DNA: TGTGCCACCCGAGACAGGGGAGGCTACGAGCAGTACTTC.

This clone was seen more than once but under ten times. The chain carries TRBV30 and TRBJ1-6; D gene unclear. Germline V lookup: CDR1 GTSNPN, CDR2 SVGIG (reference sequence). The V end lost 5 bases, the J end lost 11 bases, and 7 bases lay between the germline ends. The CDR3 length is 10 residues. CDR3 in DNA: TGTGCCTGGGGGAGGCCACCCCTCCACTTT. Translation gives CAWGRPPLHF. Supplemented by reference TRBV30 and TRBJ1-6, the full variable domain reads SQTIHQWPATLVQPVGSPLSLECTVEGTSNPNLYWYRQAAGRGLQLLFYSVGIGQISSEVPQNLSASRPQDRQFILSSKKLLLSDSGFYLCAWGRPPLHFGNGTRLTVT.

This CDR3 is CASSRQGLLYEQYF. The CDR3 nucleotides read TGTGCCAGCAGTCGGCAGGGGTTGTTATACGAGCAGTACTTC. The chain recombines TRBV7-8 with TRBJ2-7, with a tentative D call TRBD1 (6 bases). Looked up from germline, CDR1 is SGHVS and CDR2 is FQNEAQ. The CDR3 length is 14 residues. Trimming pared 6 bases from V and 4 bases from J, leaving 16 bases between.